Reported below is one T cell receptor beta chain. This table comes from immunoSEQ multiplex PCR, and its TCRdb copy is limited to in-frame clones, with some not included. The sample has around 70,000 clones, 95% seen once. V was clipped by 1 base and J by 3 bases, with 12 bases between them. This CDR3 has 15 residues. CDR1 and CDR2 from the germline V gene are SGHTA and FQGTGA. The sample is drawn from a study of technical replicates of blood from a handful of donors. The chain combines TRBV7-3 with TRBJ2-5; D is perhaps TRBD2 (5 bases). Sequencing was carried out using T cells isolated from PBMCs. This TCR was recovered from a human donor in good health. The CDR3 is CASSLRGSGKETQYF. Written as DNA, the CDR3 is TGTGCCAGCAGCTTAAGAGGGAGCGGAAAAGAGACCCAGTACTTC.